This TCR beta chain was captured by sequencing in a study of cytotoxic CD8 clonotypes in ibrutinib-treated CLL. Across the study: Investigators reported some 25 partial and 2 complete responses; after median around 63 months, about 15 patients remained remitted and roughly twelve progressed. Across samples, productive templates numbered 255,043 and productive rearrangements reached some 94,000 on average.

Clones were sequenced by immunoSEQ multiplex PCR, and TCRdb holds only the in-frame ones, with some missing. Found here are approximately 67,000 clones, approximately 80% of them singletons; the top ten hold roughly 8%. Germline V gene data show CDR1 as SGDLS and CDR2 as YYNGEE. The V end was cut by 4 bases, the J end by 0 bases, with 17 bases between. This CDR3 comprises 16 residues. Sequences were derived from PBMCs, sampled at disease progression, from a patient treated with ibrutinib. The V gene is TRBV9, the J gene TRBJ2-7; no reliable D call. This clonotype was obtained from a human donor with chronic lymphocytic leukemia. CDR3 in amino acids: CASSRPRSASSYEQYF. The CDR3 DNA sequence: TGTGCCAGCAGCCGACCGAGGAGCGCGAGCTCCTACGAGCAGTACTTC.